This record looks at one T cell receptor (beta chain) sequence and its context. The antigen it binds to is not known. Base qualities were left out, and no much larger clone turns up one base away. The data were obtained in a study of blood T cell repertoires in COVID-19 (dated by TCRdb to between 2020 and 2021). About the investigation overall: Samples from collaborators originated in the United States, Italy and Spain and spanned both the acute and convalescent phases of COVID-19. The sample metadata nearly always contained a de-identified subject ID, COVID-19 status, age in years and sex. Samples came from the ongoing ImmuneRACE study (first 160 participants) plus 1,254 subjects from 6 global collaborators. The prospective study material was composed of cDNA or gDNA derived from T cells, B-cell-depleted T cells, or PBMCs. Where available, HLA class I and class II types were taken from metadata supplied by the sample provider and were not determined by assay-based typing. Subjects who had been exposed to COVID-19, were actively infected with it, or had recovered from it provided the deeply sampled blood TCRbeta repertoires that made up the dataset. The repertoires were made available in a free public database intended to serve as a resource for research on the immune response to SARS-CoV-2. Study-wide findings and limitations: The quantity of clinical and demographic metadata differed by source and by participant and was supplied without curation.

V lost 1 base and J lost 2 bases; the stretch between them is 12 bases long. The CDR3 runs 16 amino acids, cysteine and phenylalanine included. Only the CDR3 DNA stays, 48 bases, in frame from base 1. Reading the germline V gene gives CDR1 MNHEY and CDR2 SVGAGI. TCRbeta CDR3 regions were amplified from genomic DNA using the immunoSEQ Assay, a bias-controlled multiplex PCR. Processing in the source paper ran as follows. Within the assay, amplification of reference gene primers was used to estimate how many nucleated cells each sample contained. To quantify the absolute abundance of each unique TCRbeta CDR3 rearrangement, sequence reads were collapsed and filtered. For each sample, productive Simpson clonality was calculated as the square root of Simpson's diversity index over productive rearrangements. TCRdb limited this immuneACCESS table to in-frame rearrangements with V and J called. A share of clones is missing; checked studies link under half to unresolved V genes, and the rest is unexplained. V and J calls and clone size follow that table, whereas D and trimming were derived from the DNA. The sample table holds roughly 430,000 clones, of which around 90% were seen once. Approximately 2.1% of the sample goes to the ten largest clones.

Enrolling through a virtual design, the prospective study's participants ranged in age from roughly 18 to 100 years and lived across 24 United States geographic areas. Cohort assignment in the prospective study relied on participant-reported clinical history from a screening survey and a study questionnaire. In the prospective study, mobile phlebotomists collected whole blood, serum and a nasopharyngeal or oropharyngeal swab from each participant. Additional blood draws and questionnaires over a 2-month period could optionally be provided by prospective study participants. Blood samples from the prospective study were shipped frozen or at room temperature prior to DNA extraction.

The chain joins TRBV6-5 to TRBJ1-5; there is no confident call for the D gene. The clonotype comes from a woman aged 40-49 years with acute COVID-19. Sequencing was done on a sample of PBMCs or T cells enriched from blood (not recorded which). The sequence in DNA is TGTGCCAGCAGTTACTATCTTGGGCAGGGCAATCAGCCCCAGCATTTT. Its protein reads: CASSYYLGQGNQPQHF.